These 26 T cell receptor beta chains were sequenced from one sample in a study of naive and memory T cell subsets. Treatment of the sample: skin biopsy from PPD injection site in Mantoux-positive individual. TCR cDNA received a 3' ligated oligonucleotide that carried a UMI. The SP2 primer and nested alpha and beta constant region primers amplified ligated cDNA in four rounds. Each CDR3 protein is one row after TCRdb ran MiXCR on the UMI-ligation and nested PCR reads. The repertoire holds tens of thousands of distinct CDR3 sequences, with 6.7% as singletons. Material: skin, obtained from a tuberculin skin test site. The receptors come from an adult in good health.

J is TRBJ2-5 and V is TRBV29-1; D gene unclear. V was trimmed by 4 bases and J by 1 base, leaving 7 bases between them. Looked up from germline, CDR1 is SQVTM and CDR2 is ANQGSEA. The CDR3 covers 12 residues. CDR3 DNA: TGCAGCGTTGGAGACCCCCAAGAGACCCAGTACTTC. Protein: CSVGDPQETQYF. Based on the CDR3 plus reference TRBV29-1 and TRBJ2-5, the full variable domain is SAVISQKPSRDICQRGTSLTIQCQVDSQVTMMFWYRQQPGQSLTLIATANQGSEATYESGFVIDKFPISRPNLTFSTLTVSNMSPEDSSIYLCSVGDPQETQYFGPGTRLLVL.

This clonotype counts as medium-sized (0.01 to 0.1%). The V call is TRBV14, the J call TRBJ2-1, with D perhaps TRBD1 (6 bases). V was clipped by 10 bases and J by 5 bases, with 9 bases between them. The CDR3 loop spans 11 amino acids. The germline V gene has CDR1 SGHDN and CDR2 FVKESK. CDR3 DNA sequence: TGTGCCAATCAGGGGAACAATGAGCAGTTCTTC. Its protein is CANQGNNEQFF.

V and J are TRBV27 and TRBJ2-1; D unclear. Looked up from germline, CDR1 is MNHEY and CDR2 is SMNVEV (reference sequence). The V and J ends lost 0 bases and 5 bases respectively, with 8 bases between them. CDR3 length equals 14 residues. CDR3 loop: CASSLSGLNNEQFF. The CDR3 nucleotides read TGTGCCAGCAGTTTATCAGGGTTAAACAATGAGCAGTTCTTC.

In this sample, this clonotype turned up a few times. The chain has TRBV18 and TRBJ1-1; weak D call: TRBD1 (5 bases). CDR1 is KGHSH and CDR2 is LQKENI in the germline V gene. The CDR3 has 13 amino acids. V lost 2 bases, J lost 2 bases, and 6 bases lay in between. DNA of the CDR3: TGTGCCAGCTCACCAGGGGACAACACTGAAGCTTTCTTT. Translating it yields CASSPGDNTEAFF.

This clonotype counts as medium-sized. CDR3 in DNA: TGTGCCAGCAGCTTAGGGGGACTAGCGGGGATTGAGACCCAGTACTTC. It is translated as CASSLGGLAGIETQYF. This chain uses TRBV7-6 with TRBJ2-5, with TRBD2 matching over 13 bases. The CDR3 contains 16 residues. With 1 base clipped from V and 5 bases from J, the junction kept 4 bases outside the gene matches. In germline, CDR1 is SGHVS, CDR2 FNYEAQ.

This clonotype came up many times. The gene calls are TRBV7-8 and TRBJ1-2; D remains ambiguous. V was clipped by 1 base and J by 0 bases, with 9 bases between them. Germline CDR1 and CDR2: SGHVS and FQNEAQ. The CDR3 consists of 15 residues. Written as DNA, the CDR3 is TGTGCCAGCAGCTTAGAATCAGACGCTAACTATGGCTACACCTTC. Translated, it gives CASSLESDANYGYTF.

Within the sample, this clonotype is medium-sized (0.01 to 0.1%). This sequence joins TRBV20-1 and TRBJ2-2; a possible D gene is TRBD2 (6 bases). V was shortened by 0 bases and J by 4 bases, with 12 bases between the two germline ends. The CDR3 consists of 15 residues. The germline CDR1 and CDR2 sequences are DFQATT and SNEGSKA (reference sequence). The CDR3 DNA sequence: TGCAGTGCTAGAGATGTGCGGGACGCCACCGGGGAGCTGTTTTTT. It is translated as CSARDVRDATGELFF.

This clonotype was picked up a small number of times. This rearrangement joins TRBV7-9 to TRBJ2-2, with 9 bases fitting TRBD1. Germline values: CDR1 SEHNR, CDR2 FQNEAQ (reference sequence). Trimming at V came to 6 bases and at J to 0 bases, leaving 2 bases not matched to a gene. This CDR3 has 15 amino acids. This CDR3 is CASRRQGANTGELFF. The CDR3 DNA reads as TGTGCCAGCAGGAGACAGGGGGCGAACACCGGGGAGCTGTTTTTT.

This clonotype was observed at least ten times. The chain is built from TRBV20-1 and TRBJ2-2; no definite D call. Germline lookup yields CDR1 DFQATT and CDR2 SNEGSKA (reference sequence). The V end was cut by 0 bases, the J end by 6 bases, with 14 bases between. The CDR3 contains 15 residues. The CDR3 reads CSARDRWARPGELFF. DNA for the CDR3: TGCAGTGCTAGAGATAGGTGGGCCAGGCCCGGGGAGCTGTTTTTT.

This clonotype was picked up many times. The chain joins TRBV5-1 to TRBJ1-5, with 7 bases lining up with TRBD1. Germline lookup yields CDR1 SGHRS and CDR2 YFSETQ. The CDR3 runs 16 residues. The V segment lost 4 bases and the J segment 2 bases; nucleotides outside the gene matches: 9. The chain's CDR3 is CASSPVAGGGNQPQHF. CDR3 DNA: TGCGCCAGCAGCCCGGTCGCAGGGGGAGGCAATCAGCCCCAGCATTTT.

This clonotype was observed a handful of times. V and J are TRBV3-1 and TRBJ1-1; TRBD1 is a possible D gene (5 bases). This CDR3 has 15 residues. The germline V gene has CDR1 LGHDT and CDR2 YNNKEL (reference sequence). Between the trimmed V and J ends, which lost 0 bases and 0 bases, there was a span of 8 bases. CDR3 amino acids: CASSQEEGLNTEAFF. CDR3 bases: TGTGCCAGCAGCCAAGAAGAGGGGTTGAACACTGAAGCTTTCTTT.

Relative to its sample, this clonotype is medium-sized. The CDR3 nucleotides are TGCGCCAGCAGGGAAAATACAGATACGCAGTATTTT. It encodes CASRENTDTQYF. The chain recombines TRBV5-1 with TRBJ2-3; D gene uncertain. The V end lost 5 bases, the J end lost 3 bases, and 7 bases lay between the germline ends. This CDR3 contains 12 residues. Germline values: CDR1 SGHRS, CDR2 YFSETQ. The full variable domain, completed using reference TRBV5-1 and TRBJ2-3, is KAGVTQTPRYLIKTRGQQVTLSCSPISGHRSVSWYQQTPGQGLQFLFEYFSETQRNKGNFPGRFSGRQFSNSRSEMNVSTLELGDSALYLCASRENTDTQYFGPGTRLTVL.

The chain has TRBV18 and TRBJ2-3; tentatively, D is TRBD2 (5 bases). The CDR3 runs to 16 residues. V was cut by 0 bases and J by 4 bases, with 14 bases left in between. Looked up from germline, CDR1 is KGHSH and CDR2 is LQKENI. The CDR3 spells CASSPPFGLASDTQYF. Written as DNA, the CDR3 is TGTGCCAGCTCACCACCTTTCGGGCTAGCATCAGATACGCAGTATTTT.

This clonotype has only a few counts. The V gene is TRBV14, the J gene TRBJ1-4, with unresolved D. This CDR3 comprises 13 residues. V was cut by 4 bases and J by 8 bases, with 11 bases left in between. CDR1 is SGHDN and CDR2 is FVKESK in the germline V gene. In DNA, the CDR3 is TGTGCCAGCAGCCCTAGACTTGAAGAAAAACTGTTTTTT. It translates to CASSPRLEEKLFF.

This clonotype turned up a few times. This chain links TRBV5-6 with TRBJ1-1, with a tentative D call TRBD1 (5 bases). The CDR3 consists of 15 residues. The germline V and J ends were trimmed by 4 bases and 3 bases, with 16 bases remaining between them. Per the germline V gene, CDR1 is SGHDT and CDR2 is YYEEEE. CDR3 amino acids: CASSGLDSGDTEAFF. CDR3 DNA sequence: TGTGCCAGCAGCGGCCTAGACAGCGGAGACACTGAAGCTTTCTTT.

CDR3 in amino acids: CASSLDVYGYTF. The CDR3 region has the DNA TGTGCCAGCAGTCTCGACGTCTATGGCTACACCTTC. The chain couples TRBV2 to TRBJ1-2; D is unclear. The CDR3 sequence is 12 residues long. Trimming stripped 5 bases from V and 4 bases from J, with 8 bases between. Germline V gives CDR1 SNHLY, CDR2 FYNNEI. The full variable domain, its missing parts supplied by reference TRBV2 and TRBJ1-2, is EPEVTQTPSHQVTQMGQEVILRCVPISNHLYFYWYRQILGQKVEFLVSFYNNEISEKSEIFDDQFSVERPDGSNFTLKIRSTKLEDSAMYFCASSLDVYGYTFGSGTRLTVV.

This clonotype has just a few counts. CDR3 protein: CSVEGKGARELFF. The CDR3 DNA reads TGCAGCGTTGAGGGAAAGGGGGCCCGGGAGCTGTTTTTT. The chain has TRBV29-1 and TRBJ2-2; the match to TRBD1 covers 7 bases. This CDR3 has 13 residues. CDR1 SQVTM and CDR2 ANQGSEA come from the germline V gene. J lost 9 bases, V lost 3 bases, and 7 bases had no gene match.

This clonotype was seen a few times. The chain employs TRBV13 and TRBJ1-2; 7 bases are shared with TRBD1. Looked up from germline, CDR1 is PRHDT and CDR2 is FYEKMQ (reference sequence). Trimming at V came to 5 bases and at J to 6 bases, leaving 9 bases not matched to a gene. The CDR3 extends over 14 amino acids. The CDR3 loop reads CASSAQQGIDGYTF. The CDR3, as DNA: TGTGCCAGCAGCGCCCAACAGGGGATTGATGGCTACACCTTC.

For this clonotype: The junction does not match germline at one end; this may be a read error. The rearrangement joins TRBV7-2 to TRBJ1-2, with TRBD1 as a possible D gene (5 bases). Germline V gene data show CDR1 as SGHTA and CDR2 as FQGNSA. This CDR3 is 15 amino acids long. The DNA of the CDR3 is TGTGCCAGCAGCCAGGACGCAGGGAGGTCCTATGGCGACACCTTC. Its translation: CASSQDAGRSYGDTF.

This clonotype is medium-sized (0.01 to 0.1%). In DNA form, the CDR3 reads TGTGCCAGCAGTTACGGAAAGGTAGGGCAGGATTCGGCTTTCTTT. Translated, it gives CASSYGKVGQDSAFF. The gene calls are TRBV6-5 and TRBJ1-1, with D unclear. Germline assignment: CDR1 MNHEY and CDR2 SVGAGI. CDR3 length: 15 residues. V dropped 2 bases and J dropped 11 bases, with 21 bases sitting between them.

This clonotype was detected many times. The V gene is TRBV21-1, the J gene TRBJ1-1; TRBD1, the table's D call, lacks a check against the DNA. TRBV21-1 counts as a pseudogene. This CDR3 is built from 15 residues. CDR3 sequence: CASSKGDSLNTEAFF. The CDR3 DNA is TGTGCCAGCAGCAAAGGGGACAGCCTGAACACTGAAGCTTTCTTT.

This chain connects TRBV24-1 to TRBJ2-3, with unresolved D. There are 13 residues in the CDR3. The germline V gene encodes CDR1 KGHDR and CDR2 SFDVKD. The germline V and J ends were trimmed by 9 bases and 0 bases, with 9 bases remaining between them. The DNA for the CDR3 is TGTGCCACCCAAGATACTAGCACAGATACGCAGTATTTT. Its translation is CATQDTSTDTQYF.

This clonotype was counted ten times or more. This chain joins TRBV6-1 and TRBJ2-7, with 9 bases fitting TRBD1. The CDR3 loop spans 16 amino acids. J was trimmed by 3 bases and V by 6 bases; bases with no gene match: 12. Germline CDR1 MNHNS, CDR2 SASEGT. CDR3 amino acids: CASRDRDRAYDYEQYF. The CDR3 region has the DNA TGTGCCAGCAGGGACCGGGACAGGGCCTACGACTACGAGCAGTACTTC.

The V and J genes are TRBV4-2 and TRBJ1-1; 9 bases align to TRBD1. The CDR3 sequence is 15 residues long. V was clipped by 4 bases and J by 0 bases; unmatched bases: 3. Germline V gives CDR1 LGHNA, CDR2 YNFKEQ. The CDR3 is CASSPWTGVNTEAFF. The CDR3 region has the DNA TGTGCCAGCAGCCCCTGGACAGGGGTGAACACTGAAGCTTTCTTT.

This clonotype was picked up many times. The rearrangement uses TRBV6-6 and TRBJ2-7; D is unresolved. V lost 0 bases and J lost 4, with 7 bases in between. CDR3 length: 13 residues. Germline V CDR1 and CDR2: MNHNY, SVGAGI (reference sequence). DNA of the CDR3: TGTGCCAGCAGTTACTCGGGCGAGTACGAGCAGTACTTC. This encodes CASSYSGEYEQYF.

CDR3 sequence: CASRSTGTGSSYEQYF. The CDR3 DNA is TGTGCCAGCAGATCAACCGGGACAGGGAGTTCCTACGAGCAGTACTTC. The chain combines TRBV11-3 with TRBJ2-7; 9 bases are a match to TRBD1. The length of the CDR3 is 16 residues. V lost 6 bases and J lost 1; bases outside the gene matches: 10. Germline V gene lookup returns CDR1 SGHNT and CDR2 YENEEA.